This T cell receptor beta chain is from a study of cytomegalovirus exposure and HLA in healthy donors. Findings and caveats of the study: The authors reported that TCR beta sequences could predict HLA-A and HLA-B alleles. These predictions were accurate for most subjects in the first cohort. Common viral pathogens seemed to be connected with several of the most significant clusters, according to a later analysis. Donors belonging to an Asian-associated ancestry cluster reportedly showed fewer N-insertions in productive TCRs than the approximately 680-donor mean, according to what a later analysis found.

Primers for the PCR totalled 60 Vbeta and 13 Jbeta. Only in-frame clones appear in the TCRdb table, and some are missing; sequencing was by immunoSEQ multiplex PCR. The data hold about 130,000 clones, with approximately 80% observed a single time. CDR3 length: 16 amino acids. J lost 5 bases, V lost 5 bases, and 12 bases had no gene match. Germline assignment: CDR1 LNHDA and CDR2 SQIVND (reference sequence). On this clone: The antigen is undetermined.

This sequence joins TRBV19 and TRBJ1-1; 9 bases fit TRBD1. This clonotype was obtained from a male donor in good health and CMV-seronegative. Sequenced sample: PBMCs. The CDR3 protein is CASSPRGQGGHTEAFF. CDR3 DNA sequence: TGTGCCAGTAGTCCCCGGGGACAGGGAGGGCATACTGAAGCTTTCTTT.